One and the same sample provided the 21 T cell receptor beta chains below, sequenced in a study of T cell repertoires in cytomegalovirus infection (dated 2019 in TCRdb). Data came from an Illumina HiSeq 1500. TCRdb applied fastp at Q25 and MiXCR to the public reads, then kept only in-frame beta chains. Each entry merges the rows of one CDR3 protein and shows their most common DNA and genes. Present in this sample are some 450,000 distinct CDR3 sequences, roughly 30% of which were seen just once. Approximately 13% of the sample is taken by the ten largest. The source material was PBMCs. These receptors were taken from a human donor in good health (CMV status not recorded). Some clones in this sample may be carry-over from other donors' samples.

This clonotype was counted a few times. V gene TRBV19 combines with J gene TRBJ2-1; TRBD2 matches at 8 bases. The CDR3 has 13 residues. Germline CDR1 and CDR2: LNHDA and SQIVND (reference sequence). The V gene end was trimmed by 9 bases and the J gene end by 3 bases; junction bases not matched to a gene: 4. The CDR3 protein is CASGGALYNEQFF. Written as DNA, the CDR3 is TGTGCCAGCGGGGGGGCCCTCTACAATGAGCAGTTCTTC.

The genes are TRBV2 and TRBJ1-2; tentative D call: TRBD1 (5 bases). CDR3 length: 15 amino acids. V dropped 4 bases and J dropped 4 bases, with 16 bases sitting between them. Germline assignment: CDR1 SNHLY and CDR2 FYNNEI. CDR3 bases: TGTGCCAGCAGTGGGGCCCTCGGGCAGGGCTATGGCTACACCTTC. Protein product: CASSGALGQGYGYTF. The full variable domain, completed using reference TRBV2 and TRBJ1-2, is EPEVTQTPSHQVTQMGQEVILRCVPISNHLYFYWYRQILGQKVEFLVSFYNNEISEKSEIFDDQFSVERPDGSNFTLKIRSTKLEDSAMYFCASSGALGQGYGYTFGSGTRLTVV.

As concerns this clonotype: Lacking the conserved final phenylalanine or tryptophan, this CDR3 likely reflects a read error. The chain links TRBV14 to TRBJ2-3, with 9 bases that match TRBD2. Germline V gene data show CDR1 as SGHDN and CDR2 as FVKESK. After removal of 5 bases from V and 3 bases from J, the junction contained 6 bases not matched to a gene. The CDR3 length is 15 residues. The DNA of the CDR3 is TGTGCCAGCAGCTTCAGCGGGGGGAGGACAGATACGCAGTATTCT. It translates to CASSFSGGRTDTQYS.

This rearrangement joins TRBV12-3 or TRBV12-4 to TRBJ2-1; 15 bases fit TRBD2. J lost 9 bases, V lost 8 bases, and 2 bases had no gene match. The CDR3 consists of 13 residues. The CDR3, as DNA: TGTGCCAGCGGGACTAGCGGGGGGCGTGAGCAGTTCTTC. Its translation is CASGTSGGREQFF.

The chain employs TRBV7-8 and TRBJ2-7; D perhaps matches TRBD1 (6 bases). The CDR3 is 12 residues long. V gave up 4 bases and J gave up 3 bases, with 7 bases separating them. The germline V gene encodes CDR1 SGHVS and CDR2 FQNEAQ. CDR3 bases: TGTGCCAGCAGCTGGGACATCTACGAGCAGTACTTC. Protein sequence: CASSWDIYEQYF.

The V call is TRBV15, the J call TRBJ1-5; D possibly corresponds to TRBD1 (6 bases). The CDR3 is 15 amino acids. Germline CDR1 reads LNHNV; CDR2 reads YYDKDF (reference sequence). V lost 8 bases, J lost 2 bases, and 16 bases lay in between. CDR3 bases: TGTGCCACCGAAAAACCAGGGGTTGGCAATCAGCCCCAGCATTTT. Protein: CATEKPGVGNQPQHF.

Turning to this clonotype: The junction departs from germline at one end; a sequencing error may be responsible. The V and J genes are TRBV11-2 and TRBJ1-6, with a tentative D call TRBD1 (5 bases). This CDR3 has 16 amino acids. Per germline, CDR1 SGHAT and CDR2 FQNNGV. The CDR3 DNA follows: TGTGCTAGCAGCTTATCGGGGACCTCGTTTTGTTCACCCCTCCACTTT. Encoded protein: CASSLSGTSFCSPLHF.

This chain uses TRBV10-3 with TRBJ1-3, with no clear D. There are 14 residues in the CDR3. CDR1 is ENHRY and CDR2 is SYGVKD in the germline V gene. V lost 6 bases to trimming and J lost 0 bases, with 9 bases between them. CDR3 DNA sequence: TGTGCCATCAGCACAGCTATCTCTGGAAACACCATATATTTT. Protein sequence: CAISTAISGNTIYF.

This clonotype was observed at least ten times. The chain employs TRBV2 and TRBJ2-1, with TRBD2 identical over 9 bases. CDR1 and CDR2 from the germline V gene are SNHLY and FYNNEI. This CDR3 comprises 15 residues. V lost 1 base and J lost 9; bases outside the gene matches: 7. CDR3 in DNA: TGTGCCAGCAGTGAAGAGGCGGGGGGGCGTTCTGAGCAGTTCTTC. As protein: CASSEEAGGRSEQFF. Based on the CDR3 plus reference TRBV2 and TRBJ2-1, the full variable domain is EPEVTQTPSHQVTQMGQEVILRCVPISNHLYFYWYRQILGQKVEFLVSFYNNEISEKSEIFDDQFSVERPDGSNFTLKIRSTKLEDSAMYFCASSEEAGGRSEQFFGPGTRLTVL.

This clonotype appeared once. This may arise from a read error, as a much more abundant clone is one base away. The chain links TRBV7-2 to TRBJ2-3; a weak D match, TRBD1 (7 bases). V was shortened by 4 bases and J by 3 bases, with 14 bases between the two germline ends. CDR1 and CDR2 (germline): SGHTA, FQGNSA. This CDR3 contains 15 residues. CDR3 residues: CASSSEQGRTDTQYF. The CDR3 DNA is TGTGCCAGCAGCTCCGAACAGGGGAGGACAGATACGCAGTATTTT.

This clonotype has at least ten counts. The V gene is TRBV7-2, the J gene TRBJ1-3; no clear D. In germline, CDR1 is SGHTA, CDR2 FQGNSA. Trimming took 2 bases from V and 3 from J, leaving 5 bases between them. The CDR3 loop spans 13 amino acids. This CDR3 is CASSLSLGNTIYF. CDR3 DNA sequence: TGTGCCAGCAGCTTATCGCTTGGAAACACCATATATTTT.

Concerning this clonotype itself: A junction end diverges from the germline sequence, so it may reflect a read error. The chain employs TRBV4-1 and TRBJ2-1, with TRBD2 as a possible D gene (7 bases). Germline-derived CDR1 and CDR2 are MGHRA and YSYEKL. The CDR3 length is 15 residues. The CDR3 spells CASTLGGGRNNEQFF. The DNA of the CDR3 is TGTGCCAGCACTCTAGGGGGGGGGAGAAACAATGAGCAGTTCTTC.

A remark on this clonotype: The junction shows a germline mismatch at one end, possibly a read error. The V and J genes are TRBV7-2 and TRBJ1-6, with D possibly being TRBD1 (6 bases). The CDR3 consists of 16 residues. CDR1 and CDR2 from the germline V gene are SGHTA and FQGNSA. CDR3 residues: CASSIDRSSYNSPLTF. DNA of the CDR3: TGTGCCAGCAGCATCGACAGGAGCTCCTATAATTCACCCCTCACCTTT.

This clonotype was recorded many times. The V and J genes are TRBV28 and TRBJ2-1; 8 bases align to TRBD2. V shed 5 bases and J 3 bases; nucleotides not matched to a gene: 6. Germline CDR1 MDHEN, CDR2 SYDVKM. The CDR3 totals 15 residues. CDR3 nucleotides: TGTGCCAGCAGTCCTCGGGGGGGCGACTACAATGAGCAGTTCTTC. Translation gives CASSPRGGDYNEQFF.

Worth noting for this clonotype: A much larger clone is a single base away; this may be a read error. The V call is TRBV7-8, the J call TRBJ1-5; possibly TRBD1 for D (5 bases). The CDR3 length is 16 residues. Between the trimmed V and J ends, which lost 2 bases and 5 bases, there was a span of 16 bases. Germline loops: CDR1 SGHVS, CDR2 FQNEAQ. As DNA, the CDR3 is TGTGCCAGCAGCTTAAGCCCGGCGGGGGACGATCAGCCCCAGCATTTT. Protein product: CASSLSPAGDDQPQHF.

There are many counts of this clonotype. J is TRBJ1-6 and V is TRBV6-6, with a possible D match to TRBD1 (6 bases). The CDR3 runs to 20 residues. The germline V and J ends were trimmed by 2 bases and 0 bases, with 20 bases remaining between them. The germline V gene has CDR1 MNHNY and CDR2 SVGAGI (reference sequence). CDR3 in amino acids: CASSYGGVTGSSSYNSPLHF. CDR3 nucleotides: TGTGCCAGCAGTTACGGCGGGGTTACAGGGTCAAGCTCCTATAATTCACCCCTCCACTTT.

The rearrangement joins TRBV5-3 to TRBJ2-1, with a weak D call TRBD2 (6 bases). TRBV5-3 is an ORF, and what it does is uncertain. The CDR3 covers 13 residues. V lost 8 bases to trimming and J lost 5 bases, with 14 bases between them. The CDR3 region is CASSPPGDNEQFF. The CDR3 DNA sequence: TGTGCCAGCAGCCCACCGGGGGACAATGAGCAGTTCTTC.

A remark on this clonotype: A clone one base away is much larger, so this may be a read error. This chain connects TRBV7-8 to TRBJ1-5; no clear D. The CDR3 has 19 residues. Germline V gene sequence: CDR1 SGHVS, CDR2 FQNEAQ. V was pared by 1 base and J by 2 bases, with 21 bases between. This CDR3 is CASSLESAGPPYRNQPQHF. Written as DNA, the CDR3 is TGTGCCAGCAGCTTAGAATCCGCAGGCCCCCCATATCGCAATCAGCCCCAGCATTTT.

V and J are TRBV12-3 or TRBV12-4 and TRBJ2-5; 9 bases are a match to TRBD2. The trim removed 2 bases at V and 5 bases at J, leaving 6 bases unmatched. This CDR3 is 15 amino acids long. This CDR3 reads CASSLRAGGLETQYF. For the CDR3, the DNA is TGTGCCAGCAGTTTACGGGCGGGGGGGCTGGAGACCCAGTACTTC.

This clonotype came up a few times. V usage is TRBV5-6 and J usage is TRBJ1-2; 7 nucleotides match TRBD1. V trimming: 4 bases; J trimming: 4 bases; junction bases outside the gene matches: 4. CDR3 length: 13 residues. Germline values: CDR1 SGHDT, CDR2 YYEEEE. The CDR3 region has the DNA TGTGCCAGCAGCCCCAGGGGGTCCTATGGCTACACCTTC. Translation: CASSPRGSYGYTF.

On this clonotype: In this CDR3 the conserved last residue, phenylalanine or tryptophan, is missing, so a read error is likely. This CDR3 reads CASSRRGRNNEQFL. DNA for the CDR3: TGTGCCAGTAGTAGGCGGGGGCGAAACAATGAGCAGTTCTTA. The rearrangement joins TRBV19 to TRBJ2-1, with D tentatively TRBD2 (7 bases). The CDR3 runs 14 residues. Trimming shortened V by 4 bases and J by 5 bases, and 12 bases separated the two germline ends. Germline V CDR1 and CDR2: LNHDA, SQIVND (reference sequence).